One and the same sample provided the 19 T cell receptor beta chains below, sequenced in a study of T-cell reconstitution after alpha-beta-depleted transplantation in children. Unique molecular identifiers tagged the TCRbeta library. Via MiXCR, TCRdb re-called the PCR reads, giving one row per CDR3 protein. In the table there are more than 200,000 distinct CDR3 sequences, 20% to 30% of which are singletons. Sequences were derived from PBMCs, sampled before TCRalphabeta/CD19-depleted stem cell transplant. Every receptor here comes from a girl aged 2 to 10 with Fanconi anemia, due to receive a stem cell transplant.

This clonotype showed up many times. This sequence joins TRBV20-1 and TRBJ2-7; TRBD1 might be the D (5 bases). The CDR3 loop spans 15 amino acids. V lost 0 bases and J 7 bases, leaving 19 bases between the germline ends. Germline V gene lookup returns CDR1 DFQATT and CDR2 SNEGSKA (reference sequence). The CDR3 nucleotides read TGCAGTGCTAGAGATGGGGCAGAGCCCGTAGGGGAGCAGTACTTC. It codes for CSARDGAEPVGEQYF.

The chain has TRBV18 and TRBJ2-1; 8 positions match TRBD2. After removal of 1 base from V and 15 bases from J, the junction contained 11 bases not matched to a gene. Looked up from germline, CDR1 is KGHSH and CDR2 is LQKENI. The CDR3 contains 14 residues. The CDR3: CASSPLTLAADRFF. The CDR3 nucleotides read TGTGCCAGCTCACCACTGACACTAGCGGCTGATCGGTTCTTC.

This clonotype was detected many times. V and J are TRBV20-1 and TRBJ2-7; TRBD1 matches at 9 bases. Germline lookup yields CDR1 DFQATT and CDR2 SNEGSKA (reference sequence). The ends lost 6 bases at V and 1 base at J; junction bases unmatched: 7. The CDR3 runs to 14 residues. DNA of the CDR3: TGCAGTGCACGGGACAGGGAAGTTTCCTACGAGCAGTACTTC. It translates to CSARDREVSYEQYF.

This clonotype was recorded at least ten times. This rearrangement joins TRBV21-1 to TRBJ2-3. TRBV21-1 represents a pseudogene. The CDR3 sequence is 16 residues long. CDR3 amino acids: CASSKIDGPYTDTQYF. CDR3 nucleotide sequence: TGTGCCAGCAGCAAAATAGACGGACCTTACACAGATACGCAGTATTTT.

CDR3 region: CASSPGVGGTYNEQFF. The CDR3 region has the DNA TGCGCCAGCAGCCCTGGAGTTGGGGGGACCTACAATGAGCAGTTCTTC. The chain couples TRBV5-1 to TRBJ2-1, with D tentatively TRBD2 (6 bases). This CDR3 is 16 amino acids long. Germline V gene data show CDR1 as SGHRS and CDR2 as YFSETQ. Trimming cost V 4 bases and J 2 bases, with 16 bases left between them. The variable domain in full, completed from reference TRBV5-1 and TRBJ2-1, reads KAGVTQTPRYLIKTRGQQVTLSCSPISGHRSVSWYQQTPGQGLQFLFEYFSETQRNKGNFPGRFSGRQFSNSRSEMNVSTLELGDSALYLCASSPGVGGTYNEQFFGPGTRLTVL.

This clonotype has only a few counts. The V gene is TRBV18, the J gene TRBJ2-7; 9 nucleotides align to TRBD1. Per the germline V gene, CDR1 is KGHSH and CDR2 is LQKENI. The CDR3 consists of 14 residues. Losses at the gene ends were 8 bases for V and 5 bases for J; bases not matched to a gene: 10. The CDR3 is CASHRGQGNDEQYF. The CDR3 nucleotides are TGTGCCAGCCACAGGGGACAGGGAAACGACGAGCAGTACTTC.

This clonotype was counted at least ten times. The chain employs TRBV25-1 and TRBJ2-1; D gene uncertain. Germline loops: CDR1 MGHDK, CDR2 SYGVNS. V was pared by 2 bases and J by 3 bases, with 14 bases between. The CDR3 loop spans 16 amino acids. DNA for the CDR3: TGTGCCAGCAGTGAACTGGACCAGTGGGTCTACAATGAGCAGTTCTTC. This encodes CASSELDQWVYNEQFF.

This clonotype occurred many times. V is TRBV6-5 and J is TRBJ2-2; D is uncertain. The CDR3 totals 13 residues. Germline V lookup: CDR1 MNHEY, CDR2 SVGAGI. The V end lost 4 bases, the J end lost 8 bases, and 11 bases lay between the germline ends. This chain's CDR3 is CASSLSYGGELFF. The CDR3 nucleotides read TGTGCCAGCAGTTTATCATACGGAGGGGAGCTGTTTTTT.

The rearrangement joins TRBV11-2 to TRBJ1-1, with 7 bases lining up with TRBD1. The CDR3 is 18 amino acids. V trimming: 4 bases; J trimming: 2 bases; junction bases outside the gene matches: 16. Germline values: CDR1 SGHAT, CDR2 FQNNGV. In nucleotides, the CDR3 is TGTGCCAGCAGCTCATCCTGTGACAGGGCGGTTCGAAACACTGAAGCTTTCTTT. Encoded protein: CASSSSCDRAVRNTEAFF.

J is TRBJ2-1 and V is TRBV20-1; unclear D gene. This CDR3 has 14 residues. The germline V and J ends were trimmed by 1 base and 5 bases, with 12 bases remaining between them. In germline, CDR1 is DFQATT, CDR2 SNEGSKA (reference sequence). CDR3 nucleotides: TGCAGTGCTAGAGCCCCCTTTTATGACAATGAGCAGTTCTTC. It is translated as CSARAPFYDNEQFF.

The chain combines TRBV7-2 with TRBJ1-2; 9 nucleotides align to TRBD1. The germline gives CDR1 SGHTA, CDR2 FQGNSA. The CDR3 loop spans 15 amino acids. V was pared by 0 bases and J by 8 bases, with 7 bases of the junction left unmatched. The CDR3 coding sequence is TGTGCCAGCAGCTTAGCACAGGGGGCGTACGACGGCTACACCTTC. Amino acid sequence: CASSLAQGAYDGYTF. Drawing the rest from reference TRBV7-2 and TRBJ1-2, the complete variable domain is GAGVSQSPSNKVTEKGKDVELRCDPISGHTALYWYRQSLGQGLEFLIYFQGNSAPDKSGLPSDRFSAERTGGSVSTLTIQRTQQEDSAVYLCASSLAQGAYDGYTFGSGTRLTVV.

This chain connects TRBV20-1 to TRBJ2-5; no clear D gene. Germline lookup yields CDR1 DFQATT and CDR2 SNEGSKA (reference sequence). The V end was cut by 4 bases, the J end by 3 bases, with 12 bases between. The length of the CDR3 is 13 residues. The CDR3 region is CSATDDAEETQYF. The CDR3 nucleotides are TGCAGTGCTACCGATGACGCAGAAGAGACCCAGTACTTC.

This chain connects TRBV12-3 or TRBV12-4 to TRBJ2-2; 10 positions match TRBD2. V was pared by 6 bases and J by 3 bases, with 4 bases of the junction left unmatched. The CDR3 totals 15 residues. In DNA, the CDR3 is TGTGCCAGCAGAAGGACTAGCGGTTACACCGGGGAGCTGTTTTTT. Protein sequence: CASRRTSGYTGELFF.

This clonotype has only a few counts. V is TRBV7-6 and J is TRBJ2-3; TRBD2 matches 13 bases. The CDR3 has 16 residues. In germline, CDR1 is SGHVS, CDR2 FNYEAQ. V was pared by 4 bases and J by 2 bases, with 3 bases of the junction left unmatched. The CDR3: CASSSGLAGDTDTQYF. The CDR3 DNA reads as TGTGCCAGCAGCTCTGGACTAGCGGGGGACACAGATACGCAGTATTTT. The variable domain in full, completed from reference TRBV7-6 and TRBJ2-3, reads GAGVSQSPRYKVTKRGQDVALRCDPISGHVSLYWYRQALGQGPEFLTYFNYEAQQDKSGLPNDRFSAERPEGSISTLTIQRTEQRDSAMYRCASSSGLAGDTDTQYFGPGTRLTVL.

The V call is TRBV20-1, the J call TRBJ2-5; the D call may be TRBD1 or TRBD2 (6 bases each). The germline gives CDR1 DFQATT, CDR2 SNEGSKA (reference sequence). The germline V and J ends were trimmed by 7 bases and 1 base, with 13 bases remaining between them. This CDR3 region has 13 residues. The CDR3 region is CSVRGGFQETQYF. In nucleotides, the CDR3 is TGCAGTGTGAGAGGGGGGTTCCAAGAGACCCAGTACTTC.

This clonotype was seen repeatedly, ten times or more. The chain links TRBV7-9 to TRBJ2-1; 7 bases agree with TRBD2. CDR1 SEHNR and CDR2 FQNEAQ come from the germline V gene (reference sequence). V shed 7 bases and J 6 bases; nucleotides not matched to a gene: 3. The CDR3 has 12 residues. The CDR3 DNA reads TGTGCCAGCACTCGACTAGCCAATGAGCAGTTCTTC. Translation gives CASTRLANEQFF.

This clonotype was counted many times. V is TRBV25-1 and J is TRBJ2-7; D is perhaps TRBD1 (5 bases). Between the trimmed V and J ends, which lost 3 bases and 0 bases, there was a span of 9 bases. Per the germline V gene, CDR1 is MGHDK and CDR2 is SYGVNS. The CDR3 extends over 14 amino acids. The CDR3 nucleotides are TGTGCCAGCAGTGAGGGGCCCTTCTCCTACGAGCAGTACTTC. Amino acid sequence: CASSEGPFSYEQYF.

The chain links TRBV20-1 to TRBJ2-3, with D maybe TRBD2 (6 bases). Germline CDR1 and CDR2: DFQATT and SNEGSKA (reference sequence). Trimming removed 5 bases at V and 2 bases at J, with 20 bases between. The CDR3 spans 16 residues. DNA for the CDR3: TGCAGTGCTGTAATATGGGTCCGGGGGTTCACAGATACGCAGTATTTT. Its protein product is CSAVIWVRGFTDTQYF.

The table lists this clonotype with many counts. This chain connects TRBV29-1 to TRBJ2-5; a possible D gene is TRBD1 (5 bases). V lost 4 bases and J 4 bases, leaving 10 bases between the germline ends. The CDR3 is 12 amino acids. Germline V gene lookup returns CDR1 SQVTM and CDR2 ANQGSEA. The CDR3 DNA reads TGCAGCGTTGTGCGGCAGGGAGAGACCCAGTACTTC. Translation gives CSVVRQGETQYF.